This T cell receptor (beta chain) emerged from a study of blood T cell repertoires in COVID-19. V lost 4 bases and J lost 5; bases outside the gene matches: 4. This CDR3 comprises 13 residues. The germline gives CDR1 MNHEY, CDR2 SMNVEV (reference sequence). Here immunoSEQ multiplex PCR was the method, and the copy in TCRdb shows in-frame clones only, minus some. The data show 200,000 or so clones, with about nine tenths seen just once and around 6.5% held by the top ten. The source material was peripheral blood. V gene TRBV27 combines with J gene TRBJ1-2; TRBD1 agrees at 7 bases. The clonotype originates from a man aged 55 to 70 who had recovered from COVID-19. The DNA of the CDR3 is TGTGCCAGCAGTTACCGACAGGGATATGGCTACACCTTC. The encoded protein is CASSYRQGYGYTF.